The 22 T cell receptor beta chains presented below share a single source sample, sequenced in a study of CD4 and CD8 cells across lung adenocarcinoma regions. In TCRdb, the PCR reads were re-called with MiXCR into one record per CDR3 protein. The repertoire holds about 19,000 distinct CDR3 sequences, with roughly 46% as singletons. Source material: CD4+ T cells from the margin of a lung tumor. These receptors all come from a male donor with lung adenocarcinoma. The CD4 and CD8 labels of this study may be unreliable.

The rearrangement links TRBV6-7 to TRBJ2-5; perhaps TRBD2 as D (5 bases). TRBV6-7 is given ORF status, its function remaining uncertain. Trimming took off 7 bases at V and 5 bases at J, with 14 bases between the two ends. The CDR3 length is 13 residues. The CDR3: CASTSTIPETQYF. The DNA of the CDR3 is TGTGCCAGCACCTCGACTATTCCGGAGACCCAGTACTTC.

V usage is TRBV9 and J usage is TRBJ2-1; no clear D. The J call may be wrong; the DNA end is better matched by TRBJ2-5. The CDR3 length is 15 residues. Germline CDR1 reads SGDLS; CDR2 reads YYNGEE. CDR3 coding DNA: TGTGCCAGCAGCGTAGGACCAACAGAAGGGGAGACCCAGTACTTC. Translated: CASSVGPTEGETQYF.

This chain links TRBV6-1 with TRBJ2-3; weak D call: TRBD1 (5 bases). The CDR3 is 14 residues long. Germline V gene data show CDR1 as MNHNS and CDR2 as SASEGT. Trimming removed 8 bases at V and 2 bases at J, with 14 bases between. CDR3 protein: CASRGHLYTDTQYF. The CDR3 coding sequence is TGTGCCAGCCGAGGACACCTATACACAGATACGCAGTATTTT.

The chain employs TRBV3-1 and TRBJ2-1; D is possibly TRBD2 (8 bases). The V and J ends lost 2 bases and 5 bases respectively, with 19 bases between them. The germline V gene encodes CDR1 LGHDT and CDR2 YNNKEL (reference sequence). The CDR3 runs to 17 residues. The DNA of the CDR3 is TGTGCCAGCAGCCAAAATGTGATAGCGGGACAGAACAATGAGCAGTTCTTC. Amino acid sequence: CASSQNVIAGQNNEQFF.

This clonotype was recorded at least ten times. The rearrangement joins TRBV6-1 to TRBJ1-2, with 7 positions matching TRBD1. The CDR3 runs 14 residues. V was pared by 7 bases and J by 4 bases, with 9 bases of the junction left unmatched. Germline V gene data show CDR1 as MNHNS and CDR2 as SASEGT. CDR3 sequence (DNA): TGTGCCAGCAACCCAGGGGGGGTCCCCTATGGCTACACCTTC. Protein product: CASNPGGVPYGYTF.

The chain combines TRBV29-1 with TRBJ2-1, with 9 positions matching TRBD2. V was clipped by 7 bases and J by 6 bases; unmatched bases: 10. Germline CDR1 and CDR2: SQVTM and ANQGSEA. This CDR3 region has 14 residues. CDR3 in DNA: TGCAGCGCTTCTGGTAGCGGGAGTACCAATGAGCAGTTCTTC. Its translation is CSASGSGSTNEQFF.

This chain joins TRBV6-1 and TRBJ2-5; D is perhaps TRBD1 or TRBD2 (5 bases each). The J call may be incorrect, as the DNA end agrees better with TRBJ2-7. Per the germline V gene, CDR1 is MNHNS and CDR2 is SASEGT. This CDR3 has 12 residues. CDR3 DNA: TGTGCCAGCAAGAGGGGCTCCTACGAGCAGTACTTC. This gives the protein CASKRGSYEQYF.

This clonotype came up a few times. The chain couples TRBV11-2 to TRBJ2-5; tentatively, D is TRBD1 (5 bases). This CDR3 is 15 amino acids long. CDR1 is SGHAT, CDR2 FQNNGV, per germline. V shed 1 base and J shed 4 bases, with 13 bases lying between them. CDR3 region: CASSLGGRVAETQYF. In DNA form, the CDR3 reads TGTGCCAGCAGCTTAGGGGGCAGGGTGGCAGAGACCCAGTACTTC. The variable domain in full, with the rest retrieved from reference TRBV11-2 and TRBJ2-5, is EAGVAQSPRYKIIEKRQSVAFWCNPISGHATLYWYQQILGQGPKLLIQFQNNGVVDDSQLPKDRFSAERLKGVDSTLKIQPAKLEDSAVYLCASSLGGRVAETQYFGPGTRLLVL.

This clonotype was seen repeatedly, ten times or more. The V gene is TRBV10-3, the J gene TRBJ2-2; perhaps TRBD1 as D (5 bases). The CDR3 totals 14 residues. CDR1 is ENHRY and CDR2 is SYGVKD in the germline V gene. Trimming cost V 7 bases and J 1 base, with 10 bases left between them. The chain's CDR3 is CAITLTGNTGELFF. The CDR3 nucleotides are TGTGCCATCACTCTCACAGGGAACACCGGGGAGCTGTTTTTT.

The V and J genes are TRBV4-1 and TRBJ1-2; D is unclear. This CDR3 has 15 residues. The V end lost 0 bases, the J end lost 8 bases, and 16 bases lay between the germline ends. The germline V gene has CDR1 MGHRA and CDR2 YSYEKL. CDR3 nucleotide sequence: TGCGCCAGCAGCCAAGATCGGGCAGTCCCTTCCGGCTACACCTTC. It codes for CASSQDRAVPSGYTF.

CDR3 DNA sequence: TGTGCCGGGGGTGACGGGAGCCGGAGTGCAGATACGCAGTACTTC. The encoded protein is CAGGDGSRSADTQYF. The chain couples TRBV6-4 to TRBJ2-3; D might be TRBD2 (6 bases). The DNA end is more similar to TRBJ2-7, so the J call may be wrong. This CDR3 region has 15 residues. Germline loops: CDR1 MRHNA, CDR2 SNTAGT.

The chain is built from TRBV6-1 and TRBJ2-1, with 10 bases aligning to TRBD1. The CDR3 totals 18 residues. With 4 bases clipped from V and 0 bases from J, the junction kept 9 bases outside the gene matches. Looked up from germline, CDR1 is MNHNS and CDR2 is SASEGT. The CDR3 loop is CASSVKTGGGSSYNEQFF. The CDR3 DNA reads TGTGCCAGCAGTGTGAAGACAGGGGGCGGAAGCTCCTACAATGAGCAGTTCTTC.

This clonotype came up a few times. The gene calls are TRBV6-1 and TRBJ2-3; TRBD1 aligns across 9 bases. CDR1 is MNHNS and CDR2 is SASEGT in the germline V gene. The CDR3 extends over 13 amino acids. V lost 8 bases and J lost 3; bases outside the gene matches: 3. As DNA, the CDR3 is TGTGCCAGCGGGGGACAGGGAACAGATACGCAGTATTTT. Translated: CASGGQGTDTQYF.

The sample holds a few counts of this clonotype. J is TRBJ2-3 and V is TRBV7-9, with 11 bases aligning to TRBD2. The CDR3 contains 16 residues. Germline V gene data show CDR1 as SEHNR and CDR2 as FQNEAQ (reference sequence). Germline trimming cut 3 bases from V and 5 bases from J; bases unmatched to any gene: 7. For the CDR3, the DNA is TGTGCCAGCAGCTTTAGCGGGAGGGCCTGGGTAGATACGCAGTATTTT. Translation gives CASSFSGRAWVDTQYF.

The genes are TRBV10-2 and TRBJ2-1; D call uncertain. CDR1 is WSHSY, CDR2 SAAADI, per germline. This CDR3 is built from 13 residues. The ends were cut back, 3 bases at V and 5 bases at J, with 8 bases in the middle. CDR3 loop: CASSDRTDNEQFF. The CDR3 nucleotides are TGCGCCAGCAGTGATCGGACGGACAATGAGCAGTTCTTC.

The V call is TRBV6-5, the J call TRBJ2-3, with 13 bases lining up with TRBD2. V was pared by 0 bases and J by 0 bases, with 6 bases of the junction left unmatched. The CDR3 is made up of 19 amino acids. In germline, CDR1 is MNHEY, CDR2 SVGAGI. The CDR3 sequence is CASSYSFGTSGTSTDTQYF. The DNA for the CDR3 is TGTGCCAGCAGTTACTCGTTCGGGACTAGCGGGACCAGCACAGATACGCAGTATTTT.

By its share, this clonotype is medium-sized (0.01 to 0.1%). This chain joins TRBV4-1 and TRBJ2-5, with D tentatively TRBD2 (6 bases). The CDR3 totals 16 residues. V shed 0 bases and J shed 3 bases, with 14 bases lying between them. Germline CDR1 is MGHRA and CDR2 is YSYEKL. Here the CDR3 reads CASSQEQNWEEETQYF. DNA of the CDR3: TGCGCCAGCAGCCAAGAACAGAATTGGGAGGAAGAGACCCAGTACTTC.

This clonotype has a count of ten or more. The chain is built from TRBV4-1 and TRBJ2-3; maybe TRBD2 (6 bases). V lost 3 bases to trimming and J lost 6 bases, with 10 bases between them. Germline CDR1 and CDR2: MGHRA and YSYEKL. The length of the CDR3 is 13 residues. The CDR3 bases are TGCGCCAGCAGCCATTCCCTAGCGGATACGCAGTATTTT. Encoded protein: CASSHSLADTQYF.

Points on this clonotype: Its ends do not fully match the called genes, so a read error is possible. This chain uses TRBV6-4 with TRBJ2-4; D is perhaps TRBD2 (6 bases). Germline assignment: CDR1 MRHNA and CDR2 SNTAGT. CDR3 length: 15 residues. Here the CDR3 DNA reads TGTGCCAGCAGTGACGGGAGGTGGACCAAAGACATTCAGTACTTC. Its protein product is CASSDGRWTKDIQYF.

The CDR3 sequence is CASSQDRVLAYEQYF. The CDR3 coding sequence is TGTGCCAGCAGCCAGGACAGAGTCCTTGCCTACGAGCAGTACTTC. V usage is TRBV6-1 and J usage is TRBJ2-1, with D possibly being TRBD1 (6 bases). The end of the DNA fits TRBJ2-7 better, so the J call may be wrong. Per the germline V gene, CDR1 is MNHNS and CDR2 is SASEGT. This CDR3 is built from 15 residues.

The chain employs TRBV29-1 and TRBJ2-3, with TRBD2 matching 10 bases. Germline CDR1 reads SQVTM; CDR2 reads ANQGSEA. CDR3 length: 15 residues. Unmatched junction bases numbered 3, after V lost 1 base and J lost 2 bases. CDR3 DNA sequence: TGCAGCGTTGAAGGGACTAGCGGTAACACAGATACGCAGTATTTT. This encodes CSVEGTSGNTDTQYF.

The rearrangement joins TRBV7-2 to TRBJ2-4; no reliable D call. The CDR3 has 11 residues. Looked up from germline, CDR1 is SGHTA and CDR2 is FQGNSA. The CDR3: CARSATNMQYF. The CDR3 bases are TGTGCGCGCAGCGCCACAAATATGCAGTACTTC.